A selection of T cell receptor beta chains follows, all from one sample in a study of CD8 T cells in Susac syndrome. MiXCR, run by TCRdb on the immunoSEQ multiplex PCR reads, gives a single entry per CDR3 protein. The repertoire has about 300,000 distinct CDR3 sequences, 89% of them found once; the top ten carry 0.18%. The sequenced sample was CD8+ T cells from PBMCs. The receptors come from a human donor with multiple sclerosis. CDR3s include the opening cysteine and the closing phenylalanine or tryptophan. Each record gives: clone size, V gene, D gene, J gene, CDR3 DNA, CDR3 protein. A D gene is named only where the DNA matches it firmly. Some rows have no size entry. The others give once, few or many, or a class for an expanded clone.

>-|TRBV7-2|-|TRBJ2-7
TGTGCCAGCAGCTTAGCGTCCACCAACTCCTACGAGCAGTACTTC
CASSLASTNSYEQYF
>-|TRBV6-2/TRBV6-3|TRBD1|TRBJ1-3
TGTGCCAGCAGTTACGAGGGGGCGCGAGGAAACACCATATATTTT
CASSYEGARGNTIYF
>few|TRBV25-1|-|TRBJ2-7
TGTGCCAGCAGTGAAGAGGGCTACGAGCAGTACTTC
CASSEEGYEQYF
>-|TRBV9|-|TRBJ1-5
TGTGCCAGCAGCGTCGAAGGAGCGCGCAATCAGCCCCAGCATTTT
CASSVEGARNQPQHF
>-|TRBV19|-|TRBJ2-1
TGTGCCAGTAGTATTACTAGTAACTACAATGAGCAGTTCTTC
CASSITSNYNEQFF
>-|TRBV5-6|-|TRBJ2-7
TGTGCCAGCAGCTTGGGAGATGACTACGAGCAGTACTTC
CASSLGDDYEQYF
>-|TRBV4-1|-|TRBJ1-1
TGCGCCAGCAGCCAAGATCAAGGGGCGGCGAGAGCTTTCTTT
CASSQDQGAARAFF
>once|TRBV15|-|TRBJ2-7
TGTGCCACCACCATACAGGGAGCCGGCGAGCAGTACTTC
CATTIQGAGEQYF
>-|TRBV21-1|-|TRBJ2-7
TGTGCCAGCAGCAAAGTCGCGATTACTCACTCCTACGAGCAGTACTTC
CASSKVAITHSYEQYF
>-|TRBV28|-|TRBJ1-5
TGTGCCAGCAGTCCTATTAGGGGCGCATCACGATATCAGCCCCAGCATTTT
CASSPIRGASRYQPQHF
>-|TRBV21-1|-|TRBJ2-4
TGTGCCAGCACCGTAGACAAAGCCAAAAACATTCAGTACTTC
CASTVDKAKNIQYF
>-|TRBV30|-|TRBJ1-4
TGTGCCTGGAGCGTCAGGGCCCCTGGACTGTTTTTT
CAWSVRAPGLFF
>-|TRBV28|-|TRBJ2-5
TGTGCCAGCAGTTTTTTGCAGGGGGGGGAGACCCAGTACTTC
CASSFLQGGETQYF
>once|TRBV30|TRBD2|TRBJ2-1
TGTGCCTGGAGTGCGGGACTAGCGGACAATGAGCAGTTCTTC
CAWSAGLADNEQFF
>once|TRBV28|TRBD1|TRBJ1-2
TGTGCCAGCAGTACCGAGCCCGGGACAGTCGACTATGGCTACACCTTC
CASSTEPGTVDYGYTF
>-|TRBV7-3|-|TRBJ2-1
TGTGCCAGCAGCTTAACCGGCAATGAGCAGTTCTTC
CASSLTGNEQFF
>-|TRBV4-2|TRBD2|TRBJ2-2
TGTGCCAGCAGCCAAGAGTCCTCAGCGGGGGTAACCGGGGAGCTGTTTTTT
CASSQESSAGVTGELFF
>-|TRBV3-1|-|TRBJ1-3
TGTGCCAGCAGCCTCCGAATCCTCAAACCTTCCTACTCTGGAAACACCATATATTTT
CASSLRILKPSYSGNTIYF
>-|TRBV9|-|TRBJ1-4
TGTGCCAGCAGCGTCGAGTGGGGGACCGATGATCCAACTAATGAAAAACTGTTTTTT
CASSVEWGTDDPTNEKLFF
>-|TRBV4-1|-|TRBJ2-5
TGCGCCAGCAGCCAAACGGGACTTCTTAAGCAAGAGACCCAGTACTTC
CASSQTGLLKQETQYF
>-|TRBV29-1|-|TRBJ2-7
TGCAGCGTTGTGGGGGGGCCAACCTACGAGCAGTACTTC
CSVVGGPTYEQYF
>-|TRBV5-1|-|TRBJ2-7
TGCGCCAGCACCGATACTCCCCTAGGTAGCGGGACAGGGGAGCAGTACTTC
CASTDTPLGSGTGEQYF
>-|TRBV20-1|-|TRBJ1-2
TGCAGTGCTAGGGATATAGACAGGACCTATGGCTACACCTTC
CSARDIDRTYGYTF
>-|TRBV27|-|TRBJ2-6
TGTGCCAGCATGTGGGGCAGCGGGGCCAACGTCCTGACTTTC
CASMWGSGANVLTF
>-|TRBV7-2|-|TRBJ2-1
TGTGCCAGCAGCTTAGCGTCCTTTGTGGGCCTTGAGTGGGGTGAGCAGTTCTTC
CASSLASFVGLEWGEQFF
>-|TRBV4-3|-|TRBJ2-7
TGCGCCAGCAGCCCTGACAGTCGAGGAAACGAGCAGTACTTC
CASSPDSRGNEQYF
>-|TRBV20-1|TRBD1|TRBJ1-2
TGCAGTGCCCGTTGGAGGGGGACAGGTGACTATGGCTACACCTTC
CSARWRGTGDYGYTF
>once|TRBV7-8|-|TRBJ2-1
TGTGCCAGCAGCTTAGCGGGGGGGGCAATGAGCAATGAGCAGTTCTTC
CASSLAGGAMSNEQFF
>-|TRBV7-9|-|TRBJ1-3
TGTGCCAGCAGCGCAGGACTCCCAAACACCATATATTTT
CASSAGLPNTIYF
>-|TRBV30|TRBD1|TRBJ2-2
TGTGCCTGGAGCGAGGGGGGACAGGGAGTCACCGGGGAGCTGTTTTTT
CAWSEGGQGVTGELFF
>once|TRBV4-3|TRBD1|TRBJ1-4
TGCGCCAGCAGCCCGAACAGGGGTAGTGAAAAACTGTTTTTT
CASSPNRGSEKLFF
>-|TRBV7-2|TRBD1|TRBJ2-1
TGTGCCAGCAGCTTAGTAGGGACAGGGCACAATGAGCAGTTCTTC
CASSLVGTGHNEQFF
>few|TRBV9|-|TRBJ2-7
TGTGCCAGCAGCGTAGGGACTCCGAGCTACGAGCAGTACTTC
CASSVGTPSYEQYF
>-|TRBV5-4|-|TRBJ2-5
TGTGCCAGCTCAGCCAGGGCCCAAGAGACCCAGTACTTC
CASSARAQETQYF
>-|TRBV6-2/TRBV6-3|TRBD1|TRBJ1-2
TGTGCCAGCAGTTACGGACAGGGCCCTCTCGGAGGCTACACCTTC
CASSYGQGPLGGYTF
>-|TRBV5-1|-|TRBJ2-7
TGCGCCAGCAGCCCCCGAAGGACGACTCACCACGAGCAGTACTTC
CASSPRRTTHHEQYF
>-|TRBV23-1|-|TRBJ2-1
TGCGCCAGCAGTGAAACAGGGCCCTACAATGAGCAGTTCTTC
CASSETGPYNEQFF
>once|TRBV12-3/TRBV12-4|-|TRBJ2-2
TGTGCCAGCAGTTCGGGGAAAGTAGGCGGGGAGCTGTTTTTT
CASSSGKVGGELFF
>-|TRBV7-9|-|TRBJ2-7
TGTGCCAGCAGCTTAGCGCGGACGGTAAGCTCCTACGAGCAGTACTTC
CASSLARTVSSYEQYF
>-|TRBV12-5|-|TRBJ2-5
TGTGCTAGTGGTCTCGGGGTCCAAGAGACCCAGTACTTC
CASGLGVQETQYF
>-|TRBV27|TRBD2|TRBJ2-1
TGTGCCAGCAGTTTCGGCGGGAGTTGGTACAATGAGCAGTTCTTC
CASSFGGSWYNEQFF